Presented here are 30 T cell receptor beta chains from one specimen sequenced in a study of blood T cell repertoires in COVID-19. Here immunoSEQ multiplex PCR was the method, and the copy in TCRdb shows in-frame clones only, minus some. The sample has 280,000 or so clones; around nine tenths are singletons. Sequencing was done on a sample of PBMCs or T cells enriched from blood (not recorded which). Every receptor here comes from a woman aged 40-49 years who had recovered from COVID-19.

This sequence joins TRBV19 and TRBJ1-6; 10 nucleotides agree with TRBD1. V dropped 6 bases and J dropped 10; count of bases not matched to a gene: 12. Germline CDR1 reads LNHDA; CDR2 reads SQIVND (reference sequence). The CDR3 length is 16 residues. In nucleotides, the CDR3 is TGTGCCAGTAGGCTTGGGACCGGGACAGGGGAATCACCCCTCCACTTT. Translated, it gives CASRLGTGTGESPLHF.

The chain joins TRBV12-5 to TRBJ2-3; TRBD2 matches at 10 bases. J lost 6 bases, V lost 6 bases, and 24 bases had no gene match. This CDR3 is 20 amino acids long. Germline-derived CDR1 and CDR2 are LGHNT and FRNRAP. CDR3 sequence (DNA): TGTGCTAGTGGCCCTTCTTGGCTAGCGGGAGAGCGAACAACATTGGATACGCAGTATTTT. Encoded protein: CASGPSWLAGERTTLDTQYF.

V is TRBV11-2 and J is TRBJ1-1, with 12 bases aligning to TRBD1. The CDR3 runs 15 residues. The J segment lost 5 bases and the V segment lost 5 bases, leaving 6 bases of the junction unmatched. Germline loops: CDR1 SGHAT, CDR2 FQNNGV. CDR3: CASSPGDRGPTEAFF. In DNA, the CDR3 is TGTGCCAGCAGCCCGGGGGACAGGGGGCCGACTGAAGCTTTCTTT. Together with reference TRBV11-2 and TRBJ1-1, the CDR3 gives the full variable domain: EAGVAQSPRYKIIEKRQSVAFWCNPISGHATLYWYQQILGQGPKLLIQFQNNGVVDDSQLPKDRFSAERLKGVDSTLKIQPAKLEDSAVYLCASSPGDRGPTEAFFGQGTRLTVV.

This clone was recorded once. This rearrangement joins TRBV11-2 to TRBJ1-3; D is uncertain. This CDR3 has 16 amino acids. The germline CDR1 and CDR2 sequences are SGHAT and FQNNGV. V lost 2 bases and J lost 0, with 11 bases in between. CDR3 residues: CASSLRGRSSGNTIYF. As DNA, the CDR3 is TGTGCCAGCAGCTTAAGAGGCCGTAGCTCTGGAAACACCATATATTTT.

The CDR3 region is CASSPVEEETQYF. CDR3 DNA: TGTGCCAGCAGCCCAGTGGAGGAAGAGACCCAGTACTTC. The chain has TRBV7-2 and TRBJ2-5; tentatively, D is TRBD2 (5 bases). The V and J ends lost 5 bases and 3 bases respectively, with 10 bases between them. CDR1 SGHTA and CDR2 FQGNSA come from the germline V gene. This CDR3 is built from 13 residues.

The chain carries TRBV24-1 and TRBJ2-1, with D possibly TRBD2 on 5 matching bases. CDR1 KGHDR and CDR2 SFDVKD come from the germline V gene. The CDR3 extends over 15 amino acids. Trimming cost V 6 bases and J 5 bases, with 16 bases left between them. The CDR3: CATSRAGLGDNEQFF. The CDR3 DNA reads TGTGCCACCAGTAGGGCGGGCTTAGGCGACAATGAGCAGTTCTTC.

The V and J genes are TRBV9 and TRBJ2-1; 10 bases fit TRBD2. V lost 3 bases to trimming and J lost 5 bases; unmatched junction nucleotides: 5. This CDR3 is 15 amino acids long. The V gene's germline CDR1 is SGDLS and CDR2 YYNGEE. CDR3 nucleotide sequence: TGTGCCAGCAGCGCAACTAGCGGGATAAACAATGAGCAGTTCTTC. Its protein product is CASSATSGINNEQFF. Full variable domain (remainder filled in from reference TRBV9 and TRBJ2-1): DSGVTQTPKHLITATGQRVTLRCSPRSGDLSVYWYQQSLDQGLQFLIQYYNGEERAKGNILERFSAQQFPDLHSELNLSSLELGDSALYFCASSATSGINNEQFFGPGTRLTVL.

V and J are TRBV11-3 and TRBJ2-1; 10 bases fit TRBD1. This CDR3 is built from 16 residues. Trimming took 5 bases from V and 5 from J; bases not matched to a gene: 9. The germline gives CDR1 SGHNT, CDR2 YENEEA. The CDR3 region has the DNA TGTGCCAGCAGCCCCGGGACAGGGGAGTTGGACAATGAGCAGTTCTTC. Its translation is CASSPGTGELDNEQFF.

The CDR3 spells CSVGLDRGYEQYF. The CDR3, as DNA: TGCAGCGTTGGGTTGGACAGGGGCTACGAGCAGTACTTC. The rearrangement joins TRBV29-1 to TRBJ2-7; 9 bases agree with TRBD1. The CDR3 runs to 13 residues. Trimming at V came to 4 bases and at J to 3 bases, leaving 4 bases not matched to a gene. CDR1 is SQVTM, CDR2 ANQGSEA, per germline.

The chain links TRBV28 to TRBJ2-3; D is perhaps TRBD2 (5 bases). Germline CDR1 MDHEN, CDR2 SYDVKM. The CDR3 extends over 19 amino acids. Trimming cost V 3 bases and J 6 bases, with 28 bases left between them. In nucleotides, the CDR3 is TGTGCCAGCAGTTTGGGCAGGTTCGGGATTAAGTCCCTGAGGGATACGCAGTATTTT. As protein: CASSLGRFGIKSLRDTQYF.

The rearrangement uses TRBV2 and TRBJ2-7; D is unresolved. Germline V gene sequence: CDR1 SNHLY, CDR2 FYNNEI. Trimming pared 4 bases from V and 0 bases from J, leaving 4 bases between. This CDR3 region has 12 residues. The CDR3 coding sequence is TGTGCCAGCAGTGTCAGCTCCTACGAGCAGTACTTC. Residues: CASSVSSYEQYF. The full variable domain, with the rest looked up from reference TRBV2 and TRBJ2-7, is EPEVTQTPSHQVTQMGQEVILRCVPISNHLYFYWYRQILGQKVEFLVSFYNNEISEKSEIFDDQFSVERPDGSNFTLKIRSTKLEDSAMYFCASSVSSYEQYFGPGTRLTVT.

This clone showed up just once. J is TRBJ2-3 and V is TRBV5-4, with D tentatively TRBD2 (5 bases). Germline CDR1 and CDR2: SGHNT and YYREEE (reference sequence). The CDR3 extends over 16 amino acids. V was trimmed by 0 bases and J by 0 bases, leaving 11 bases between them. The CDR3 DNA follows: TGTGCCAGCAGCTTGGTTCAGCGGACTAGCACAGATACGCAGTATTTT. Translating gives CASSLVQRTSTDTQYF. Complete variable domain (other parts from reference TRBV5-4 and TRBJ2-3): ETGVTQSPTHLIKTRGQQVTLRCSSQSGHNTVSWYQQALGQGPQFIFQYYREEENGRGNFPPRFSGLQFPNYSSELNVNALELDDSALYLCASSLVQRTSTDTQYFGPGTRLTVL.

The chain carries TRBV28 and TRBJ1-1; 8 bases map to TRBD1. This CDR3 spans 13 amino acids. CDR1 is MDHEN and CDR2 is SYDVKM in the germline V gene. V shed 3 bases and J 5 bases; nucleotides not matched to a gene: 2. The CDR3 sequence is CASSLDRVTEAFF. Written as DNA, the CDR3 is TGTGCCAGCAGTTTGGACAGGGTGACTGAAGCTTTCTTT.

The CDR3 DNA reads TGTGCCAGCTCACCTACCGGACAGGGGGCCTACGAGCAGTACTTC. Protein product: CASSPTGQGAYEQYF. This rearrangement joins TRBV18 to TRBJ2-7; 10 positions agree with TRBD1. Germline V gene lookup returns CDR1 KGHSH and CDR2 LQKENI. The CDR3 length is 15 residues. The V segment lost 3 bases and the J segment 2 bases; nucleotides outside the gene matches: 4.

The chain joins TRBV7-2 to TRBJ2-7; 11 nucleotides line up with TRBD2. The CDR3 has 16 residues. Germline values: CDR1 SGHTA, CDR2 FQGNSA. The junction had 5 bases not matched to a gene; V was cut back by 1 base and J by 3 bases. The CDR3 DNA sequence: TGTGCCAGCAGCTTAGGTACCACTAGCGGGAGCTACGAGCAGTACTTC. This sequence encodes CASSLGTTSGSYEQYF.

J is TRBJ1-5 and V is TRBV7-8; 7 bases map to TRBD1. The CDR3 totals 16 residues. CDR1 and CDR2 from the germline V gene are SGHVS and FQNEAQ. V was pared by 5 bases and J by 6 bases, with 13 bases of the junction left unmatched. This CDR3 is CASSLLTGTVRQPQHF. For the CDR3, the DNA is TGTGCCAGCAGCCTGTTAACTGGGACAGTTCGTCAGCCCCAGCATTTT.

This chain uses TRBV9 with TRBJ2-7; 7 positions agree with TRBD1. The trim removed 2 bases at V and 7 bases at J, leaving 6 bases unmatched. The CDR3 consists of 13 residues. Germline lookup yields CDR1 SGDLS and CDR2 YYNGEE. In nucleotides, the CDR3 is TGTGCCAGCAGCGTTGAGACAGGGTTAGAGCAGTACTTC. Its protein is CASSVETGLEQYF.

The V gene is TRBV13, the J gene TRBJ2-2; D is possibly TRBD2 (6 bases). Germline V gives CDR1 PRHDT, CDR2 FYEKMQ (reference sequence). V lost 7 bases, J lost 8 bases, and 11 bases lay in between. This CDR3 has 12 amino acids. CDR3 bases: TGTGCCAGCACCCCGGGAGTTGGGGAGCTGTTTTTT. It codes for CASTPGVGELFF.

This chain uses TRBV27 with TRBJ2-7, with 7 bases that match TRBD2. CDR1 and CDR2 from the germline V gene are MNHEY and SMNVEV (reference sequence). The V and J ends lost 7 bases and 9 bases, in that order; junction bases with no gene match: 6. The CDR3 length is 11 residues. For the CDR3, the DNA is TGTGCCAGCACGTGGAGCGGGACGCAGTACTTC. Translated: CASTWSGTQYF.

The chain has TRBV19 and TRBJ2-5; 7 nucleotides match TRBD2. Germline V gene lookup returns CDR1 LNHDA and CDR2 SQIVND (reference sequence). J lost 2 bases, V lost 4 bases, and 7 bases had no gene match. The CDR3 spans 15 residues. The CDR3 DNA sequence: TGTGCCAGTAGTAAGGGGACTACCCTACAAGAGACCCAGTACTTC. Its protein product is CASSKGTTLQETQYF.

This clone was recorded a few times. This sequence joins TRBV7-8 and TRBJ1-5; 7 bases fit TRBD1. The CDR3 is made up of 16 amino acids. Germline trimming cut 4 bases from V and 7 bases from J; bases unmatched to any gene: 13. Per the germline V gene, CDR1 is SGHVS and CDR2 is FQNEAQ. Here the CDR3 reads CASSSAARDSVQPQHF. CDR3 coding DNA: TGTGCCAGCAGCTCTGCCGCGCGGGACAGCGTCCAGCCCCAGCATTTT. Full variable domain (rest looked up from reference TRBV7-8 and TRBJ1-5): GAGVSQSPRYKVAKRGQDVALRCDPISGHVSLFWYQQALGQGPEFLTYFQNEAQLDKSGLPSDRFFAERPEGSVSTLKIQRTQQEDSAVYLCASSSAARDSVQPQHFGDGTRLSIL.

The V call is TRBV27, the J call TRBJ1-6, with 7 bases identical to TRBD1. Germline assignment: CDR1 MNHEY and CDR2 SMNVEV (reference sequence). V was clipped by 6 bases and J by 8 bases; unmatched bases: 7. There are 14 residues in the CDR3. The CDR3 reads CASRDREWDSPLHF. Here the CDR3 DNA reads TGTGCCAGCAGAGACAGGGAATGGGATTCACCCCTCCACTTT.

The chain carries TRBV19 and TRBJ1-4, with 8 nucleotides matching TRBD1. V shed 5 bases and J 2 bases; nucleotides not matched to a gene: 7. Germline V lookup: CDR1 LNHDA, CDR2 SQIVND (reference sequence). The CDR3 spans 16 residues. CDR3 region: CASSWTGSSTNEKLFF. In DNA, the CDR3 is TGTGCCAGTAGTTGGACAGGGTCTTCCACTAATGAAAAACTGTTTTTT.

The chain uses TRBV5-1 and TRBJ2-3, with 8 positions matching TRBD2. CDR3 size: 16 residues. CDR1 and CDR2 from the germline V gene are SGHRS and YFSETQ. Trimming cost V 2 bases and J 3 bases; bases outside gene matches: 8. CDR3 nucleotide sequence: TGCGCCAGCAGCTTCCCAGCCGCTAGCGGGACAGATACGCAGTATTTT. It encodes CASSFPAASGTDTQYF.

The genes are TRBV6-6 and TRBJ1-4; a possible D gene is TRBD1 (6 bases). V lost 6 bases and J lost 4, with 12 bases in between. CDR3 length: 14 residues. The germline gives CDR1 MNHNY, CDR2 SVGAGI (reference sequence). The CDR3 reads CASRSGTSNEKLFF. The CDR3 nucleotides read TGTGCCAGCAGATCCGGGACAAGTAATGAAAAACTGTTTTTT.

The chain employs TRBV5-4 and TRBJ1-6; TRBD1 agrees at 8 bases. The CDR3 spans 14 residues. Germline V gene data show CDR1 as SGHNT and CDR2 as YYREEE (reference sequence). Trimming removed 3 bases from V and 6 bases from J; junction bases left unmatched: 2. This CDR3 reads CASSSGQVNSPLHF. The CDR3 nucleotides read TGTGCCAGCAGCTCGGGACAGGTTAATTCACCCCTCCACTTT.

The chain employs TRBV5-1 and TRBJ2-5; tentatively, D is TRBD1 (5 bases). CDR3 length: 15 residues. The germline CDR1 and CDR2 sequences are SGHRS and YFSETQ. V was shortened by 3 bases and J by 5 bases, with 17 bases between the two germline ends. The CDR3 region has the DNA TGCGCCAGCAGCTCGAACTATCAGAAGGGGGAGACCCAGTACTTC. It encodes CASSSNYQKGETQYF.

J is TRBJ2-1 and V is TRBV6-5, with D uncertain. This CDR3 comprises 15 residues. The V end was cut by 7 bases, the J end by 0 bases, with 13 bases between. Germline CDR1 MNHEY, CDR2 SVGAGI. The CDR3 spells CASTQRRSSYNEQFF. The CDR3 DNA reads as TGTGCCAGCACCCAAAGAAGGAGCTCCTACAATGAGCAGTTCTTC.

This chain joins TRBV28 and TRBJ1-1, with D unclear. Germline V gene data show CDR1 as MDHEN and CDR2 as SYDVKM. Trimming shortened V by 7 bases and J by 8 bases, and 14 bases separated the two germline ends. This CDR3 comprises 12 residues. The CDR3, as DNA: TGTGCCAGCACCTTTATCCCCAGGGAAGCTTTCTTT. Its translation is CASTFIPREAFF.

The chain combines TRBV5-4 with TRBJ2-2; the match to TRBD2 covers 11 bases. Trimming at V came to 4 bases and at J to 5 bases, leaving 7 bases not matched to a gene. Germline CDR1 is SGHNT and CDR2 is YYREEE (reference sequence). This CDR3 has 16 residues. The CDR3 coding sequence is TGTGCCAGCAGCCGCGGACTAGCGGGTGTTACCGGGGAGCTGTTTTTT. This encodes CASSRGLAGVTGELFF.